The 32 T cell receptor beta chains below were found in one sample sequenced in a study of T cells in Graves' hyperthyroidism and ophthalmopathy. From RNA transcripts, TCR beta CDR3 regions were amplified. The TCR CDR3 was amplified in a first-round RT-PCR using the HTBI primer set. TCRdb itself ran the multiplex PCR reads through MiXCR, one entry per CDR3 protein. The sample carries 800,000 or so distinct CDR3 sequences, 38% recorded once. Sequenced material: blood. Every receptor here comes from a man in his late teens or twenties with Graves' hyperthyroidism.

CDR3 loop: CASSIGGQGDPPQHF. In nucleotides, the CDR3 is TGTGCCAGTAGTATAGGGGGACAGGGTGATCCGCCCCAGCATTTT. The V and J genes are TRBV19 and TRBJ1-5; 9 nucleotides match TRBD1. The germline V gene encodes CDR1 LNHDA and CDR2 SQIVND (reference sequence). The CDR3 has 15 amino acids. V trimming: 1 base; J trimming: 9 bases; junction bases outside the gene matches: 7.

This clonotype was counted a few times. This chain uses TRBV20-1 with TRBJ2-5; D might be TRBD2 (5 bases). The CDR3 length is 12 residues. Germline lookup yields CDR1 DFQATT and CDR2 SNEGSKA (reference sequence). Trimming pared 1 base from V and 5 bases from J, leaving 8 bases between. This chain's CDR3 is CSARGRVETQYF. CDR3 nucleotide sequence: TGCAGTGCTAGAGGGCGGGTGGAGACCCAGTACTTC.

The CDR3 DNA reads TGCGCCAGCAGCTTGACCGGGACAGGTCAAGAGACCCAGTACTTC. Its translation is CASSLTGTGQETQYF. This chain uses TRBV5-1 with TRBJ2-5; 8 nucleotides match TRBD1. The V segment lost 1 base and the J segment 2 bases; nucleotides outside the gene matches: 4. Per the germline V gene, CDR1 is SGHRS and CDR2 is YFSETQ. This CDR3 spans 15 amino acids.

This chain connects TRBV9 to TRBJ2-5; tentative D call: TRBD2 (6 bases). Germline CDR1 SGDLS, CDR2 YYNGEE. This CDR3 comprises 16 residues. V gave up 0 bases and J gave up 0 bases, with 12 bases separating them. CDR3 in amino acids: CASSVGGGEHQETQYF. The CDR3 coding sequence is TGTGCCAGCAGCGTAGGGGGCGGGGAGCACCAAGAGACCCAGTACTTC.

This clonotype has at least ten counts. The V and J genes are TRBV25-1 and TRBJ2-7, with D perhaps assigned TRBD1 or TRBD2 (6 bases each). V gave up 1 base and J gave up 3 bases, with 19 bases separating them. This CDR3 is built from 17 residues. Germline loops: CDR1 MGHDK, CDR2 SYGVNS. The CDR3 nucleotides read TGTGCCAGCAGTGAATTGGATACAGGGAGGCCGGGCTACGAGCAGTACTTC. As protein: CASSELDTGRPGYEQYF.

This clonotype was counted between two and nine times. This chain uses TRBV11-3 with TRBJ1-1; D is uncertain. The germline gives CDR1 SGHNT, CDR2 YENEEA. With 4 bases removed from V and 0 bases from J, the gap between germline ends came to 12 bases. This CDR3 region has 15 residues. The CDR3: CASSSPWGMNTEAFF. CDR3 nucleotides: TGTGCCAGCAGCTCCCCCTGGGGAATGAACACTGAAGCTTTCTTT. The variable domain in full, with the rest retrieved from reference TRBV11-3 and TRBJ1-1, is EAGVVQSPRYKIIEKKQPVAFWCNPISGHNTLYWYLQNLGQGPELLIRYENEEAVDDSQLPKDRFSAERLKGVDSTLKIQPAELGDSAVYLCASSSPWGMNTEAFFGQGTRLTVV.

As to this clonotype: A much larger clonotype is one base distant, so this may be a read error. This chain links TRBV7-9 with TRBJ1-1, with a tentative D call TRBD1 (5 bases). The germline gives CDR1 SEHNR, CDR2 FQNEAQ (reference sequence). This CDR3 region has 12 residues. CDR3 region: CASSSSSGEASF. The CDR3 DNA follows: TGTGCCAGCAGCTCGTCCTCGGGGGAGGCTTCCTTT.

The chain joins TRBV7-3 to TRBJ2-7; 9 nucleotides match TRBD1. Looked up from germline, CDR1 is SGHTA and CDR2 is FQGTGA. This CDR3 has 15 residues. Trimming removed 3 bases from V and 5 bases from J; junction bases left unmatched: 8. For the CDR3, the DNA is TGTGCCAGCAGCTTTACAGGGGGCTCCTTCCACGAGCAGTACTTC. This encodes CASSFTGGSFHEQYF.

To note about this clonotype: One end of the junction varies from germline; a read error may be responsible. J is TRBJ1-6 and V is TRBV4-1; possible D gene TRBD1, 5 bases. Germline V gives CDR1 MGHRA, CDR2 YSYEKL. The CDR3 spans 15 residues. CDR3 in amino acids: CGSSLVDSSNSPLHF. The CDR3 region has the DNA TGCGGCAGCAGCCTTGTCGACAGTTCCAATTCACCCCTCCACTTT.

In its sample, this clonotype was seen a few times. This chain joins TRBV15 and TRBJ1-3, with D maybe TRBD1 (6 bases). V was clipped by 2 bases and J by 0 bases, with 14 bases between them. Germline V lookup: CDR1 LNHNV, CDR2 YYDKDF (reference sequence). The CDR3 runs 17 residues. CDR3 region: CATSRHFGTNSGNTIYF. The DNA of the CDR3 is TGTGCCACCAGCAGACATTTCGGGACAAACTCTGGAAACACCATATATTTT.

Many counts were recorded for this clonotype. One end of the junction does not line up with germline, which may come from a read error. Written as DNA, the CDR3 is TGTGCCAGCAGTAGTACCGGAAGGTCGATGGACTTC. Translating gives CASSSTGRSMDF. V is TRBV7-6 and J is TRBJ2-7; no clear D. The CDR3 totals 12 residues. Per the germline V gene, CDR1 is SGHVS and CDR2 is FNYEAQ.

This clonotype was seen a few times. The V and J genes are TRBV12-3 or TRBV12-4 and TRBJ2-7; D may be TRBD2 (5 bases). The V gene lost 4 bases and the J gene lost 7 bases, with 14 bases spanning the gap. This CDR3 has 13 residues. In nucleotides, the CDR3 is TGTGCCAGCAGTTCCCCAGGAGGAATGGAGCAGTACTTC. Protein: CASSSPGGMEQYF.

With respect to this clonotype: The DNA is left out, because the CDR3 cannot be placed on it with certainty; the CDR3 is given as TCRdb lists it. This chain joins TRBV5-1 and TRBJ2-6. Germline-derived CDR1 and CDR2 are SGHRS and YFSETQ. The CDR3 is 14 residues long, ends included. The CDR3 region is CASSFGAGANVLAF.

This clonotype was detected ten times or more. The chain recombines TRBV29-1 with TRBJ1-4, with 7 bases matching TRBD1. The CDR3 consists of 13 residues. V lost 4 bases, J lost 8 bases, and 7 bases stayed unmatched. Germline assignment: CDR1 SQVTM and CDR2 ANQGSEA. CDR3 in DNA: TGCAGCGTTGCTGACAGGGAAGTGGAAAAACTGTTTTTT. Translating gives CSVADREVEKLFF.

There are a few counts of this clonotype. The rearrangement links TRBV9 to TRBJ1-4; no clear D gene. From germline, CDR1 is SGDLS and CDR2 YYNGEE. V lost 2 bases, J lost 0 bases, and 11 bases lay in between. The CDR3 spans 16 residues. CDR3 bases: TGTGCCAGCAGCGTCGACGGCTCCGCAACTAATGAAAAACTGTTTTTT. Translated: CASSVDGSATNEKLFF.

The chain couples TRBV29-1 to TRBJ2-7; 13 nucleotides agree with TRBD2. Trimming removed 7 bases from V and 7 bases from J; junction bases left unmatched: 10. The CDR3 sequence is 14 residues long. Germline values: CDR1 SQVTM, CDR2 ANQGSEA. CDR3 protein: CSALTSGGAREQYF. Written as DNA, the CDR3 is TGCAGCGCCCTAACTAGCGGGGGGGCGAGGGAGCAGTACTTC.

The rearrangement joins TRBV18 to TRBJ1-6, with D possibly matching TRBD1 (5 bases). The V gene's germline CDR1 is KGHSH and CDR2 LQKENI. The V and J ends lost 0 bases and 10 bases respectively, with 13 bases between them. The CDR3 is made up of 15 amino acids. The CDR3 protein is CASSPPDAGGSPLHF. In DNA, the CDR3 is TGTGCCAGCTCACCACCGGACGCGGGGGGATCACCCCTCCACTTT.

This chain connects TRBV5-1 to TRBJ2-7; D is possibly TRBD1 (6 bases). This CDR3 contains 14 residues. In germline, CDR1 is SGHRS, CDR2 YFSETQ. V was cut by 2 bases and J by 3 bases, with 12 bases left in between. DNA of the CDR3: TGCGCCAGCAGCTTCGGGACACGCTACTACGAGCAGTACTTC. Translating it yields CASSFGTRYYEQYF. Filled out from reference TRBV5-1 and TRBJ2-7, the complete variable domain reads KAGVTQTPRYLIKTRGQQVTLSCSPISGHRSVSWYQQTPGQGLQFLFEYFSETQRNKGNFPGRFSGRQFSNSRSEMNVSTLELGDSALYLCASSFGTRYYEQYFGPGTRLTVT.

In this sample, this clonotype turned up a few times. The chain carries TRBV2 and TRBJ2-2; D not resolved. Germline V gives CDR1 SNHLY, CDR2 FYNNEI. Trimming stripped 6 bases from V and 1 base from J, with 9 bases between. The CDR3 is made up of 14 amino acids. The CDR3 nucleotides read TGTGCCAGCAGGTCGAGCAGGAACACCGGGGAGCTGTTTTTT. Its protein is CASRSSRNTGELFF.

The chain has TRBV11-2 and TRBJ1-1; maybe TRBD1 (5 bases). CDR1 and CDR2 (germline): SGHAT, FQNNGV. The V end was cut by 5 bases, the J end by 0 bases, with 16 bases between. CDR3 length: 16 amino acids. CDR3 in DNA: TGTGCCAGCAGCCGATCGGGGGTCGGGATGAACACTGAAGCTTTCTTT. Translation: CASSRSGVGMNTEAFF.

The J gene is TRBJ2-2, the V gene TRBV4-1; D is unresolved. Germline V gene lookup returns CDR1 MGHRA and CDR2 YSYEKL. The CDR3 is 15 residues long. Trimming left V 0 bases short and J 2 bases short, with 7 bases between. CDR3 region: CASSQEEGNTGELFF. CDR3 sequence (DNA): TGCGCCAGCAGCCAAGAAGAAGGAAACACCGGGGAGCTGTTTTTT.

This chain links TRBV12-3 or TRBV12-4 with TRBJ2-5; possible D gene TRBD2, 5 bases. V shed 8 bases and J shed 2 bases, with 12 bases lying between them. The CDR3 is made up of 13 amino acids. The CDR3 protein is CASYRDSQETQYF. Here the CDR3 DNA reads TGTGCCAGCTACCGGGATTCGCAAGAGACCCAGTACTTC.

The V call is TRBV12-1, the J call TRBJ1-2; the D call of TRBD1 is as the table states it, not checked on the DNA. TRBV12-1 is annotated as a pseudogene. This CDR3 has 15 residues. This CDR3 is CASSFLTAGGDGYTF. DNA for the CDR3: TGTGCCAGCAGCTTTCTTACTGCAGGGGGGGATGGCTACACCTTC.

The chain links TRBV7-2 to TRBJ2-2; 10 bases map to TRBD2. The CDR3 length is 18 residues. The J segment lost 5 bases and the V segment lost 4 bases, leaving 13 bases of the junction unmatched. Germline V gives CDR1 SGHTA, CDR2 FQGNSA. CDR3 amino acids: CASSSRGLAGEGTGELFF. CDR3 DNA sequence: TGTGCCAGCAGCTCCCGGGGGCTAGCGGGAGAGGGGACCGGGGAGCTGTTTTTT.

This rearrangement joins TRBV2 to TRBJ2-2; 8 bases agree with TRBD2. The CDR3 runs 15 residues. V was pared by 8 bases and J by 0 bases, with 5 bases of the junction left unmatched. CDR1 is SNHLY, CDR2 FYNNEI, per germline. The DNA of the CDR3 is TGTGCCAGCGAGGGCGGGAGGTCGAACACCGGGGAGCTGTTTTTT. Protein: CASEGGRSNTGELFF.

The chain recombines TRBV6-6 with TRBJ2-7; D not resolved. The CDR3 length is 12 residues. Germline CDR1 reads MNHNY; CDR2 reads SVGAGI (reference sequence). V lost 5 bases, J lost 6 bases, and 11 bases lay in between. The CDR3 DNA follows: TGTGCCAGCAGTGCTGAAGGACCCGAGCAGTACTTC. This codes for CASSAEGPEQYF.

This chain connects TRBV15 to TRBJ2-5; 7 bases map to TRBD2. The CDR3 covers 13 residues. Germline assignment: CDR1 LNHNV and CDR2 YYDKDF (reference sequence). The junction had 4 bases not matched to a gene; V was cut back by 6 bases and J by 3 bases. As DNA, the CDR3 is TGTGCCACCAGGATCCGGGGGGAAGAGACCCAGTACTTC. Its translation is CATRIRGEETQYF.

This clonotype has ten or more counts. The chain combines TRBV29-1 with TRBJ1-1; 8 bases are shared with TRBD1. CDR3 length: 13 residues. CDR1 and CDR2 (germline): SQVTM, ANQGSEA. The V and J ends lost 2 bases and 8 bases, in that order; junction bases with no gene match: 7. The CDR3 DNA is TGCAGCGTTGAACTGGACAGGGTCTACGAAGCTTTCTTT. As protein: CSVELDRVYEAFF.

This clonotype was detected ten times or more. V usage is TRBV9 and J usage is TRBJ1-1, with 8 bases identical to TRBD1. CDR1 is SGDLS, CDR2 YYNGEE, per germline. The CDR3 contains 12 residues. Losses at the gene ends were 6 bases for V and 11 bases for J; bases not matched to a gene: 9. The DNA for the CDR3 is TGTGCCAGCACAGTTTGGACAGGGAAGGCTTTCTTT. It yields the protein CASTVWTGKAFF.

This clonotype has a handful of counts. The CDR3 DNA reads TGCAGTGCTACCCAGCGGGAGAGATTGGCCGGGGAGCTGTTTTTT. This codes for CSATQRERLAGELFF. This chain links TRBV20-1 with TRBJ1-4; 8 nucleotides agree with TRBD2. With the DNA end fitting TRBJ2-2 better, the J assignment may be wrong. This CDR3 is built from 15 residues. Germline lookup yields CDR1 DFQATT and CDR2 SNEGSKA (reference sequence).

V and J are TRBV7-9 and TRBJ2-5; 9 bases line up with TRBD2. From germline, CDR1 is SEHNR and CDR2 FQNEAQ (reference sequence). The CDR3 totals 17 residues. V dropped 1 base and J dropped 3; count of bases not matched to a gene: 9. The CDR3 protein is CASSLVATSGQKETQYF. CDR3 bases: TGTGCCAGCAGCTTAGTTGCGACTAGCGGACAAAAAGAGACCCAGTACTTC.

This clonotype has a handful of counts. CDR3 sequence reads: CASSLTGPPAPAQYF. CDR3 nucleotides: TGTGCCAGCAGCCTAACGGGGCCTCCCGCCCCGGCCCAGTACTTC. This chain uses TRBV7-6 with TRBJ2-5, with D possibly called TRBD1 or TRBD2 (5 bases each). The V end lost 5 bases, the J end lost 9 bases, and 22 bases lay between the germline ends. The CDR3 has 15 residues. CDR1 and CDR2 (germline): SGHVS, FNYEAQ.